This TCR beta chain emerged from a study of cytomegalovirus exposure and HLA in healthy donors. Study findings and constraints: The study designated 160 or so TCR beta chains cytomegalovirus-associated.

V gave up 2 bases and J gave up 4 bases, with 18 bases separating them. Germline CDR1 LNHNV, CDR2 YYDKDF (reference sequence). The CDR3 has 16 residues. TCRdb's copy holds only in-frame clones and misses some; the assay was immunoSEQ multiplex PCR. Counted here are a few hundred thousand clones, roughly 88% occurring once; the ten biggest clones make up about 0.8%. To note about this clone: The antigen remains unidentified.

This receptor was taken from a woman between 18 and 29 years old in good health and CMV-seronegative. The specimen sequenced was PBMCs. The chain carries TRBV15 and TRBJ2-7, with D perhaps matching TRBD2 (5 bases). CDR3 in DNA: TGTGCCACCAGCAGATTACCCGTGGGAAGGGAGTACGAGCAGTACTTC. This gives the protein CATSRLPVGREYEQYF.